Following are 27 T cell receptor beta chains from one sample sequenced in a study of T cells in Graves' hyperthyroidism and ophthalmopathy. Amplification of TCR beta CDR3 regions used RNA as the template. The TCR CDR3 first-round RT-PCR relied on the HTBI primer set. MiXCR was run by TCRdb on the multiplex PCR reads, yielding one entry per CDR3 protein. This sample carries about 270,000 distinct CDR3 sequences, over 20% of them seen once, and the ten largest clones take around 65%. Sample: blood. These receptors were obtained from a man under 40 with Graves' ophthalmopathy.

This clonotype was detected only a few times. This rearrangement joins TRBV29-1 to TRBJ1-1, with D tentatively TRBD1 (5 bases). The V end was cut by 7 bases, the J end by 0 bases, with 18 bases between. Per the germline V gene, CDR1 is SQVTM and CDR2 is ANQGSEA. CDR3 size: 15 residues. Here the CDR3 reads CSAWTQYRMNTEAFF. DNA for the CDR3: TGCAGCGCCTGGACACAATACCGCATGAACACTGAAGCTTTCTTT.

The CDR3 DNA is TGTGCCAGCACCTCGGGACCAGGGGGAGATGAGCAGTTCTTC. Amino acid sequence: CASTSGPGGDEQFF. V usage is TRBV28 and J usage is TRBJ2-1; TRBD1 aligns across 7 bases. Looked up from germline, CDR1 is MDHEN and CDR2 is SYDVKM. This CDR3 has 14 residues. V dropped 7 bases and J dropped 8; count of bases not matched to a gene: 11.

The chain is built from TRBV7-9 and TRBJ2-3, with 10 bases matching TRBD2. Per germline, CDR1 SEHNR and CDR2 FQNEAQ (reference sequence). Losses at the gene ends were 2 bases for V and 4 bases for J; bases not matched to a gene: 6. The CDR3 length is 16 residues. CDR3 protein: CASSLLAGESPDTQYF. The DNA for the CDR3 is TGTGCCAGCAGCTTACTAGCGGGAGAGAGCCCAGATACGCAGTATTTT.

V gene TRBV11-3 combines with J gene TRBJ2-1; maybe TRBD1 (6 bases). Per the germline V gene, CDR1 is SGHNT and CDR2 is YENEEA. The length of the CDR3 is 12 residues. The germline V and J ends were trimmed by 5 bases and 12 bases, with 14 bases remaining between them. The CDR3 region has the DNA TGTGCCAGCAGCAGTACAGGGAAAAGGCAGTTCTTC. Residues: CASSSTGKRQFF.

A few counts support this clonotype. The rearrangement links TRBV5-1 to TRBJ2-3; unclear D gene. The CDR3 totals 16 residues. Per germline, CDR1 SGHRS and CDR2 YFSETQ. Deletions cut 1 base from V and 2 bases from J, with 14 bases between. This CDR3 reads CASSLRAEGATDTQYF. As DNA, the CDR3 is TGCGCCAGCAGCTTGCGGGCGGAAGGCGCCACAGATACGCAGTATTTT.

The chain joins TRBV20-1 to TRBJ2-1; 7 bases map to TRBD2. Trimming cost V 6 bases and J 9 bases; bases outside gene matches: 14. Germline values: CDR1 DFQATT, CDR2 SNEGSKA (reference sequence). The CDR3 consists of 14 residues. In DNA, the CDR3 is TGCAGTGCACCTGGCGGGAGAAAACCCATTGAGCAGTTCTTC. It specifies CSAPGGRKPIEQFF.

This chain connects TRBV6-1 to TRBJ2-3; 7 bases line up with TRBD2. Germline CDR1 MNHNS, CDR2 SASEGT. Trimming took 6 bases from V and 4 from J; bases not matched to a gene: 10. CDR3 length equals 15 residues. The DNA of the CDR3 is TGTGCCAGCAGACCGGGACTACCCAGAGCAGATACGCAGTATTTT. Translated: CASRPGLPRADTQYF.

CDR3 amino acids: CAISELSAGELFF. For the CDR3, the DNA is TGTGCCATCAGTGAGCTTAGCGCCGGGGAGCTGTTTTTT. This chain links TRBV10-3 with TRBJ2-2; TRBD2 might be the D (5 bases). The CDR3 consists of 13 residues. In germline, CDR1 is ENHRY, CDR2 SYGVKD. V gave up 2 bases and J gave up 6 bases, with 7 bases separating them.

The chain links TRBV7-6 to TRBJ2-5; D not certain. Germline lookup yields CDR1 SGHVS and CDR2 FNYEAQ. The CDR3 covers 15 residues. The V end lost 4 bases, the J end lost 2 bases, and 14 bases lay between the germline ends. The CDR3 sequence: CASSSQLGPQETQYF. DNA for the CDR3: TGTGCCAGCAGCTCCCAGCTAGGGCCACAAGAGACCCAGTACTTC.

This clonotype was counted many times. The rearrangement uses TRBV10-3 and TRBJ2-7; tentative D call: TRBD1 (5 bases). The CDR3 is 14 residues long. Deletions cut 6 bases from V and 3 bases from J, with 15 bases between. Germline V gives CDR1 ENHRY, CDR2 SYGVKD. In nucleotides, the CDR3 is TGTGCCATCAGGCAAGACAGTTTGCTCTACGAGCAGTACTTC. The encoded protein is CAIRQDSLLYEQYF.

This clonotype turned up a few times. The chain couples TRBV20-1 to TRBJ2-1, with 11 bases that match TRBD2. V trimming: 6 bases; J trimming: 9 bases; junction bases outside the gene matches: 7. The CDR3 spans 13 residues. Per the germline V gene, CDR1 is DFQATT and CDR2 is SNEGSKA (reference sequence). The CDR3 DNA follows: TGCAGTGCGGTAGCGGGAGGGCCCGGTGAGCAGTTCTTC. Protein: CSAVAGGPGEQFF.

The table lists this clonotype with a few counts. The V call is TRBV20-1, the J call TRBJ2-2; D is perhaps TRBD2 (6 bases). CDR1 and CDR2 (germline): DFQATT, SNEGSKA (reference sequence). The CDR3 consists of 13 residues. Trimming removed 5 bases at V and 3 bases at J, with 10 bases between. CDR3 DNA: TGCAGTGCTGGGGCGGGACACACCGGGGAGCTGTTTTTT. Residues: CSAGAGHTGELFF.

This clonotype was picked up a small number of times. The chain carries TRBV7-9 and TRBJ2-1; D perhaps matches TRBD2 (6 bases). The V end lost 5 bases, the J end lost 7 bases, and 24 bases lay between the germline ends. CDR1 and CDR2 (germline): SEHNR, FQNEAQ (reference sequence). CDR3 length: 17 residues. CDR3 protein: CASSILGVPPGRNEQFF. The CDR3 coding sequence is TGTGCCAGCAGCATACTAGGGGTCCCCCCAGGGAGGAATGAGCAGTTCTTC.

The V call is TRBV4-1, the J call TRBJ2-4; D may be TRBD2 (5 bases). Trimming stripped 1 base from V and 7 bases from J, with 14 bases between. Germline lookup yields CDR1 MGHRA and CDR2 YSYEKL. This CDR3 comprises 15 residues. CDR3 residues: CASSQVPIRGNIQYF. CDR3 nucleotides: TGCGCCAGCAGCCAAGTACCGATTAGAGGGAACATTCAGTACTTC.

This clonotype came up many times. The J gene is TRBJ1-5, the V gene TRBV3-1, with D possibly being TRBD1 (5 bases). Germline CDR1 and CDR2: LGHDT and YNNKEL (reference sequence). The CDR3 is 13 amino acids. Trimming removed 5 bases from V and 7 bases from J, with 12 bases in between. For the CDR3, the DNA is TGTGCCAGCAGCGCAGGGCCAGGGCAGCCCCAGCATTTT. Protein: CASSAGPGQPQHF.

This clonotype has a count of ten or more. The chain links TRBV5-1 to TRBJ2-1; TRBD2 aligns across 10 bases. The germline gives CDR1 SGHRS, CDR2 YFSETQ. The CDR3 has 16 residues. V lost 4 bases to trimming and J lost 9 bases; unmatched junction nucleotides: 13. Here the CDR3 reads CASSAVLAGGRTEQFF. As DNA, the CDR3 is TGCGCCAGCAGCGCCGTTTTAGCGGGAGGCCGCACTGAGCAGTTCTTC.

This clonotype was found many times. The genes are TRBV28 and TRBJ1-1; no definite D call. V lost 8 bases and J lost 0, with 16 bases in between. The CDR3 is 15 amino acids. Germline V gene data show CDR1 as MDHEN and CDR2 as SYDVKM. The CDR3 reads CASPPGSLVNTEAFF. The CDR3 region has the DNA TGTGCCAGCCCCCCGGGCAGTCTAGTGAACACTGAAGCTTTCTTT. The full variable domain, rest sourced from reference TRBV28 and TRBJ1-1, is DVKVTQSSRYLVKRTGEKVFLECVQDMDHENMFWYRQDPGLGLRLIYFSYDVKMKEKGDIPEGYSVSREKKERFSLILESASTNQTSMYLCASPPGSLVNTEAFFGQGTRLTVV.

This chain uses TRBV7-3 with TRBJ2-2; D is perhaps TRBD1 or TRBD2 (6 bases each). The CDR3 consists of 16 residues. V dropped 4 bases and J dropped 2 bases, with 14 bases sitting between them. Looked up from germline, CDR1 is SGHTA and CDR2 is FQGTGA. The CDR3 reads CASSSGGTSNTGELFF. The CDR3 DNA is TGTGCCAGCAGCTCCGGAGGGACATCCAACACCGGGGAGCTGTTTTTT.

The CDR3 DNA is TGTGCCAGCAGCCAAGTTCGACAGTTGAACACCGGGGAGCTGTTTTTT. Its protein is CASSQVRQLNTGELFF. The rearrangement uses TRBV3-1 and TRBJ2-2; tentative D call: TRBD1 (5 bases). The germline V gene has CDR1 LGHDT and CDR2 YNNKEL (reference sequence). This CDR3 comprises 16 residues. The ends were cut back, 1 base at V and 1 base at J, with 10 bases in the middle.

This clonotype turned up a few times. The chain is built from TRBV29-1 and TRBJ2-3; 8 bases agree with TRBD2. Germline lookup yields CDR1 SQVTM and CDR2 ANQGSEA. Trimming took 4 bases from V and 3 from J; bases not matched to a gene: 9. CDR3 length: 15 residues. CDR3 in amino acids: CSVGRLASPTDTQYF. The DNA for the CDR3 is TGCAGCGTTGGGCGACTAGCGAGTCCGACAGATACGCAGTATTTT.

This clonotype was detected once. The chain links TRBV15 to TRBJ1-5; possible D gene TRBD1, 5 bases. With 5 bases removed from V and 4 bases from J, the gap between germline ends came to 12 bases. CDR3 length equals 14 residues. Germline assignment: CDR1 LNHNV and CDR2 YYDKDF (reference sequence). The CDR3, as DNA: TGTGCCACCAGCTTTCAGGGTGGGAATCAGCCCCAGCATTTT. Amino acid sequence: CATSFQGGNQPQHF.

The table lists this clonotype with a few counts. The chain couples TRBV12-3 or TRBV12-4 to TRBJ1-5; no firm D call. Trimming stripped 4 bases from V and 10 bases from J, with 11 bases between. The CDR3 is 12 amino acids. This CDR3 reads CASSSTIRPQHF. CDR3 sequence (DNA): TGTGCCAGCAGTTCCACCATCCGCCCCCAGCATTTT.

This clonotype has at least ten counts. The chain employs TRBV30 and TRBJ1-5, with D unresolved. The CDR3 spans 13 residues. Germline lookup yields CDR1 GTSNPN and CDR2 SVGIG (reference sequence). Trimming cost V 5 bases and J 3 bases, with 11 bases left between them. CDR3 nucleotide sequence: TGTGCCTGGGATGACGGAACCAATCAGCCCCAGCATTTT. The encoded protein is CAWDDGTNQPQHF. The whole variable domain, remainder taken from reference TRBV30 and TRBJ1-5, is SQTIHQWPATLVQPVGSPLSLECTVEGTSNPNLYWYRQAAGRGLQLLFYSVGIGQISSEVPQNLSASRPQDRQFILSSKKLLLSDSGFYLCAWDDGTNQPQHFGDGTRLSIL.

The chain carries TRBV9 and TRBJ2-1, with D tentatively TRBD2 (6 bases). V was trimmed by 4 bases and J by 4 bases, leaving 12 bases between them. Germline V gene lookup returns CDR1 SGDLS and CDR2 YYNGEE. The CDR3 runs 14 residues. CDR3 region: CASSPAGPYNEQFF. The DNA of the CDR3 is TGTGCCAGCAGCCCAGCGGGCCCTTACAATGAGCAGTTCTTC. Together with reference TRBV9 and TRBJ2-1, the CDR3 gives the full variable domain: DSGVTQTPKHLITATGQRVTLRCSPRSGDLSVYWYQQSLDQGLQFLIQYYNGEERAKGNILERFSAQQFPDLHSELNLSSLELGDSALYFCASSPAGPYNEQFFGPGTRLTVL.

This clonotype was seen many times. J is TRBJ1-1 and V is TRBV2; D call uncertain. V shed 2 bases and J shed 6 bases, with 13 bases lying between them. CDR1 and CDR2 from the germline V gene are SNHLY and FYNNEI. The CDR3 loop spans 14 amino acids. In DNA, the CDR3 is TGTGCCAGCAGTGAATACAAGCCTGGGGCTGAAGCTTTCTTT. It translates to CASSEYKPGAEAFF.

This clonotype was seen more than once but under ten times. J is TRBJ2-4 and V is TRBV27, with 8 bases matching TRBD2. V shed 6 bases, J shed 9 bases, and the junction held 10 bases outside the gene matches. The germline CDR1 and CDR2 sequences are MNHEY and SMNVEV (reference sequence). The CDR3 runs 14 residues. The CDR3 sequence is CASRPGTSEGIQYF. In DNA form, the CDR3 reads TGTGCCAGCAGACCCGGGACTAGTGAGGGCATTCAGTACTTC.

This clonotype appeared a few times. The rearrangement uses TRBV20-1 and TRBJ2-7; the D gene is possibly TRBD2 (5 bases). The germline V gene encodes CDR1 DFQATT and CDR2 SNEGSKA (reference sequence). The CDR3 contains 12 residues. Trimming cost V 1 base and J 3 bases, with 7 bases left between them. The CDR3: CSARGGYYEQYF. In nucleotides, the CDR3 is TGCAGTGCTAGAGGCGGGTACTACGAGCAGTACTTC.